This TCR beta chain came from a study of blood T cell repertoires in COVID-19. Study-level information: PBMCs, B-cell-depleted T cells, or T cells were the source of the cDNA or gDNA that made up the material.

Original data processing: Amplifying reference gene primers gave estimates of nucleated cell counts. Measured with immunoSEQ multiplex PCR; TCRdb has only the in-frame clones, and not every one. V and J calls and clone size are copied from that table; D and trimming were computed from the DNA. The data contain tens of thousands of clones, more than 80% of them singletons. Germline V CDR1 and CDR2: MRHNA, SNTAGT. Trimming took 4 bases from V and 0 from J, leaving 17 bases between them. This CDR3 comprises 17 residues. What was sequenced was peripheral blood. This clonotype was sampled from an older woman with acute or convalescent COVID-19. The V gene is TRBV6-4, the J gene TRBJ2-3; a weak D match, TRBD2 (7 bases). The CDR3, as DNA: TGTGCCAGCAGTGCCATGGGGGGGGCTACTAGCACAGATACGCAGTATTTT. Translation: CASSAMGGATSTDTQYF.